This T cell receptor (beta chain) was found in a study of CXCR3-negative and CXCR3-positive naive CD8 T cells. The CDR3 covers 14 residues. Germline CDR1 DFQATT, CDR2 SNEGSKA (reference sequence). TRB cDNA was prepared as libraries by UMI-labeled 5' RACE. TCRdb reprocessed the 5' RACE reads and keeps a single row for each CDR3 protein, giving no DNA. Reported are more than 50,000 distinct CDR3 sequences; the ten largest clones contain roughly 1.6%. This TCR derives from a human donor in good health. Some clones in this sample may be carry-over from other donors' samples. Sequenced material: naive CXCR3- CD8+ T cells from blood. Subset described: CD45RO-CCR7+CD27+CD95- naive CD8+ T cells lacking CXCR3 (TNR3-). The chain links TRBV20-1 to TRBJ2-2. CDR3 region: CSARMVGRGGELFF.